Following are 30 T cell receptor beta chains from one sample sequenced in a study of response to subunit inactivated influenza vaccine. A single record per CDR3 protein comes from TCRdb applying MiXCR to the RT-PCR reads. The sample holds more than 700,000 distinct CDR3 sequences, 21% seen once. Sequencing was performed on PBMCs from blood, taken about 5 days after vaccination. The source is a man in his fifties who received an inactivated influenza vaccine.

The CDR3 DNA is TGTGCCAGCAGCCCACAGGGGGGGACGCGAGCTTTCTTT. This gives the protein CASSPQGGTRAFF. V is TRBV11-1 and J is TRBJ1-1, with 8 bases lining up with TRBD1. The CDR3 has 13 amino acids. V trimming: 5 bases; J trimming: 10 bases; junction bases outside the gene matches: 9. Per germline, CDR1 SGHAT and CDR2 FQDESV (reference sequence).

This clonotype was detected only a few times. The V call is TRBV12-3 or TRBV12-4, the J call TRBJ2-6; 8 bases are a match to TRBD1. Unmatched junction bases numbered 7, after V lost 6 bases and J lost 3 bases. This CDR3 is 16 amino acids long. DNA for the CDR3: TGTGCCAGCAGACCAGGGGGCTATGATGGGGCCAACGTCCTGACTTTC. This codes for CASRPGGYDGANVLTF.

In nucleotides, the CDR3 is TGTGCCAGTAGTATACCAGGGATGAGAGAGACCCAGTACTTC. Residues: CASSIPGMRETQYF. The V call is TRBV19, the J call TRBJ2-5, with D possibly TRBD1 on 5 matching bases. Trimming took 2 bases from V and 4 from J, leaving 11 bases between them. Germline V lookup: CDR1 LNHDA, CDR2 SQIVND (reference sequence). This CDR3 comprises 14 residues.

This clonotype appeared a few times. The chain joins TRBV4-3 to TRBJ2-1; tentatively, D is TRBD2 (5 bases). The V end was cut by 0 bases, the J end by 10 bases, with 13 bases between. In germline, CDR1 is LGHNA, CDR2 YSLEER. The CDR3 runs 14 residues. CDR3 in DNA: TGCGCCAGCAGCCAAGAATGGACTTCACGGGAGCAGTTCTTC. Translated, it gives CASSQEWTSREQFF.

The gene calls are TRBV20-1 and TRBJ2-6, with 8 bases lining up with TRBD2. The CDR3 has 17 amino acids. Germline assignment: CDR1 DFQATT and CDR2 SNEGSKA (reference sequence). After removal of 3 bases from V and 4 bases from J, the junction contained 11 bases not matched to a gene. The CDR3 region is CSASSGAPYRGANVLTF. In DNA form, the CDR3 reads TGCAGTGCTAGTAGCGGGGCTCCATATCGAGGGGCCAACGTCCTGACTTTC.

Only a few counts were recorded for this clonotype. This chain uses TRBV12-3 or TRBV12-4 with TRBJ2-1, with D unresolved. V dropped 3 bases and J dropped 0 bases, with 12 bases sitting between them. The CDR3 has 16 amino acids. CDR3 in amino acids: CASSLAQPSSYNEQFF. CDR3 DNA: TGTGCCAGCAGTTTGGCGCAGCCAAGCTCCTACAATGAGCAGTTCTTC.

The chain links TRBV20-1 to TRBJ2-2; D may be TRBD1 (5 bases). Deletions cut 7 bases from V and 4 bases from J, with 10 bases between. The CDR3 sequence is 12 residues long. The germline V gene has CDR1 DFQATT and CDR2 SNEGSKA (reference sequence). The CDR3 reads CSVPGPTGELFF. As DNA, the CDR3 is TGCAGTGTTCCAGGGCCCACCGGGGAGCTGTTTTTT.

CDR3: CSAREIRSSYNEQFF. The CDR3 nucleotides are TGCAGTGCTAGAGAGATCAGGAGCTCCTACAATGAGCAGTTCTTC. This chain links TRBV20-1 with TRBJ2-1; D gene unclear. Germline CDR1 reads DFQATT; CDR2 reads SNEGSKA (reference sequence). The CDR3 consists of 15 residues. The germline V and J ends were trimmed by 0 bases and 0 bases, with 9 bases remaining between them.

This clonotype has more than one count but fewer than ten. The chain recombines TRBV12-3 or TRBV12-4 with TRBJ2-3, with 8 nucleotides matching TRBD2. This CDR3 spans 15 amino acids. J gave up 0 bases and V 5 bases, and 4 bases lay outside the gene matches. The CDR3 coding sequence is TGTGCCAGCAGTGTTAGCGGGACGAGCACAGATACGCAGTATTTT. Residues: CASSVSGTSTDTQYF.

This clonotype was counted a few times. CDR3 amino acids: CASSFRSSGGRETQYF. The DNA for the CDR3 is TGTGCCAGCAGTTTTCGGTCTAGCGGGGGCAGAGAGACCCAGTACTTC. The chain employs TRBV28 and TRBJ2-5; 10 positions match TRBD2. V was pared by 3 bases and J by 4 bases, with 8 bases of the junction left unmatched. The CDR3 covers 16 residues. Per germline, CDR1 MDHEN and CDR2 SYDVKM.

The chain combines TRBV29-1 with TRBJ1-1, with D possibly TRBD1 on 6 matching bases. CDR1 and CDR2 (germline): SQVTM, ANQGSEA. The length of the CDR3 is 14 residues. Between the trimmed V and J ends, which lost 2 bases and 4 bases, there was a span of 14 bases. The CDR3 DNA reads TGCAGCGTTGAAAGTAGGGGGGCGGCCACTGAAGCTTTCTTT. Its protein is CSVESRGAATEAFF.

The chain employs TRBV6-1 and TRBJ2-5; no firm D call. Per the germline V gene, CDR1 is MNHNS and CDR2 is SASEGT. There are 13 residues in the CDR3. The V end lost 4 bases, the J end lost 1 base, and 7 bases lay between the germline ends. Here the CDR3 DNA reads TGTGCCAGCAGTGCCGGGCCCCAAGAGACCCAGTACTTC. As protein: CASSAGPQETQYF.

In this sample, this clonotype turned up a few times. This chain joins TRBV7-6 and TRBJ2-1; 9 bases line up with TRBD2. Trimming removed 1 base from V and 0 bases from J; junction bases left unmatched: 7. This CDR3 region has 18 residues. CDR1 is SGHVS and CDR2 is FNYEAQ in the germline V gene. The chain's CDR3 is CASSLVPAGGSSYNEQFF. The CDR3 region has the DNA TGTGCCAGCAGCTTAGTTCCAGCGGGGGGATCCTCCTACAATGAGCAGTTCTTC.

This clonotype came up many times. The V gene is TRBV7-2, the J gene TRBJ2-3; possible D gene TRBD2, 5 bases. Between the trimmed V and J ends, which lost 1 base and 6 bases, there was a span of 11 bases. Germline-derived CDR1 and CDR2 are SGHTA and FQGNSA. CDR3 length: 14 amino acids. For the CDR3, the DNA is TGTGCCAGCAGCTTAGGGGCGGGTGGGGATACGCAGTATTTT. Translating it yields CASSLGAGGDTQYF.

The chain links TRBV20-1 to TRBJ2-7, with D maybe TRBD2 (6 bases). Germline V gives CDR1 DFQATT, CDR2 SNEGSKA (reference sequence). The CDR3 is made up of 12 amino acids. The V gene lost 7 bases and the J gene lost 3 bases, with 13 bases spanning the gap. The CDR3 spells CSVSRGNYEQYF. CDR3 DNA: TGCAGTGTCTCTCGGGGGAACTACGAGCAGTACTTC.

This clonotype occurred a few times. The chain couples TRBV12-3 or TRBV12-4 to TRBJ2-1; 7 positions agree with TRBD2. This CDR3 is built from 15 residues. J was trimmed by 2 bases and V by 3 bases; bases with no gene match: 4. Here the CDR3 DNA reads TGTGCCAGCAGTTTCGGGAGGATACCCTACAATGAGCAGTTCTTC. It is translated as CASSFGRIPYNEQFF.

The rearrangement uses TRBV29-1 and TRBJ2-2; D is perhaps TRBD1 (6 bases). This CDR3 comprises 12 residues. Between the trimmed V and J ends, which lost 7 bases and 5 bases, there was a span of 11 bases. Germline assignment: CDR1 SQVTM and CDR2 ANQGSEA. The CDR3, as DNA: TGCAGCGGTATAAGGGGGACCGGGGAGCTGTTTTTT. Protein sequence: CSGIRGTGELFF.

This clonotype was counted ten times or more. The chain joins TRBV10-3 to TRBJ2-7, with D maybe TRBD1 (5 bases). This CDR3 has 12 amino acids. Germline V gives CDR1 ENHRY, CDR2 SYGVKD. Trimming left V 3 bases short and J 5 bases short, with 8 bases between. The CDR3 spells CAISDWGDEQYF. The CDR3 nucleotides are TGTGCCATCAGTGACTGGGGCGACGAGCAGTACTTC.

The chain recombines TRBV6-2 or TRBV6-3 with TRBJ2-5; weak D call: TRBD2 (5 bases). Germline CDR1 reads MNHEY; CDR2 reads SVGEGT. CDR3 length: 18 residues. V lost 2 bases, J lost 0 bases, and 19 bases lay in between. The CDR3 nucleotides read TGTGCCAGCAGTTACCTAGCTAGCATCCGCACCCACCAAGAGACCCAGTACTTC. This sequence encodes CASSYLASIRTHQETQYF.

This clonotype was seen ten or more times. The chain carries TRBV5-1 and TRBJ1-4; 7 bases agree with TRBD1. Trimming cost V 4 bases and J 12 bases; bases outside gene matches: 18. The CDR3 contains 16 residues. CDR1 is SGHRS, CDR2 YFSETQ, per germline. In DNA form, the CDR3 reads TGCGCCAGCAGCCTCGGGACAGCTAGGGTCGAAAATGAACTGTTTTTT. It translates to CASSLGTARVENELFF.

The V and J genes are TRBV6-5 and TRBJ1-1; unclear D gene. The germline CDR1 and CDR2 sequences are MNHEY and SVGAGI. The CDR3 extends over 15 amino acids. The V end lost 4 bases, the J end lost 0 bases, and 12 bases lay between the germline ends. The CDR3 coding sequence is TGTGCCAGCAGTTTCAGCAGGAGTATGAACACTGAAGCTTTCTTT. Translating gives CASSFSRSMNTEAFF.

The chain carries TRBV20-1 and TRBJ1-1; D possibly corresponds to TRBD1 (6 bases). Germline assignment: CDR1 DFQATT and CDR2 SNEGSKA (reference sequence). The CDR3 is 11 amino acids. Deletions cut 4 bases from V and 7 bases from J, with 10 bases between. In nucleotides, the CDR3 is TGCAGTGCTAATGCAGGGGTTGAAGCTTTCTTT. Translated, it gives CSANAGVEAFF.

The V call is TRBV20-1, the J call TRBJ2-3; 12 bases align to TRBD2. CDR3 length: 15 amino acids. CDR1 is DFQATT, CDR2 SNEGSKA, per germline (reference sequence). V was clipped by 6 bases and J by 2 bases; unmatched bases: 6. The CDR3 nucleotides read TGCAGTGCGAGACTAGCGGGAGCATCCACAGATACGCAGTATTTT. Translated, it gives CSARLAGASTDTQYF.

This chain links TRBV20-1 with TRBJ1-1, with D tentatively TRBD1 (6 bases). Germline CDR1 reads DFQATT; CDR2 reads SNEGSKA (reference sequence). CDR3 size: 14 residues. V lost 0 bases and J 2 bases, leaving 10 bases between the germline ends. CDR3 coding DNA: TGCAGTGCTAGAGAGGGGACACCCAACACTGAAGCTTTCTTT. Residues: CSAREGTPNTEAFF.

This clonotype has only one observation. This chain connects TRBV2 to TRBJ2-1; 8 bases line up with TRBD2. CDR1 and CDR2 from the germline V gene are SNHLY and FYNNEI. This CDR3 contains 16 residues. V lost 2 bases, J lost 0 bases, and 3 bases stayed unmatched. The DNA of the CDR3 is TGTGCCAGCAGTGAACGACTAGCGCGCTCCTACAATGAGCAGTTCTTC. Residues: CASSERLARSYNEQFF.

This clonotype was seen a handful of times. V and J are TRBV7-9 and TRBJ2-2; TRBD2 matches 8 bases. Trimming took 7 bases from V and 4 from J; bases not matched to a gene: 11. The CDR3 runs to 16 residues. Germline-derived CDR1 and CDR2 are SEHNR and FQNEAQ (reference sequence). The CDR3 nucleotides read TGTGCCAGCACATCGATAGCGGGATACGGCACCGGGGAGCTGTTTTTT. Translated: CASTSIAGYGTGELFF. Filled out from reference TRBV7-9 and TRBJ2-2, the complete variable domain reads DTGVSQNPRHKITKRGQNVTFRCDPISEHNRLYWYRQTLGQGPEFLTYFQNEAQLEKSRLLSDRFSAERPKGSFSTLEIQRTEQGDSAMYLCASTSIAGYGTGELFFGEGSRLTVL.

The chain employs TRBV3-1 and TRBJ2-7, with 13 bases fitting TRBD2. After removal of 4 bases from V and 5 bases from J, the junction contained 5 bases not matched to a gene. CDR1 and CDR2 (germline): LGHDT, YNNKEL (reference sequence). This CDR3 spans 15 amino acids. The CDR3, as DNA: TGTGCCAGCAGCCGTGGGGGACTAGCGGGAAACGAGCAGTACTTC. This encodes CASSRGGLAGNEQYF.

The chain recombines TRBV11-2 with TRBJ2-3; D not resolved. From germline, CDR1 is SGHAT and CDR2 FQNNGV. V was cut by 2 bases and J by 5 bases, with 11 bases left in between. The CDR3 runs to 14 residues. CDR3 loop: CASSLSRAGDTQYF. CDR3 nucleotide sequence: TGTGCCAGCAGCTTAAGTCGTGCTGGAGATACGCAGTATTTT.

In this sample, this clonotype turned up a few times. CDR3 sequence: CASTARGSYEQYF. The CDR3 DNA follows: TGTGCCAGCACCGCTCGGGGCTCCTACGAGCAGTACTTC. The chain joins TRBV5-8 to TRBJ2-7, with D tentatively TRBD2 (5 bases). The CDR3 loop spans 13 amino acids. The V end was cut by 6 bases, the J end by 0 bases, with 10 bases between. The germline gives CDR1 SGHTS, CDR2 YDEGEE.

The gene calls are TRBV5-5 and TRBJ2-5; 10 bases agree with TRBD2. This CDR3 comprises 15 residues. Germline-derived CDR1 and CDR2 are SGHKS and YYEKEE (reference sequence). The trim removed 1 base at V and 5 bases at J, leaving 5 bases unmatched. CDR3 protein: CASSLTSGNYETQYF. As DNA, the CDR3 is TGTGCCAGCAGCTTGACTAGCGGGAATTATGAGACCCAGTACTTC.